The 18 T cell receptor beta chains below all came from one sample that was sequenced in a study of T-cell reconstitution after alpha-beta-depleted transplantation in children. Unique molecular identifiers were used to barcode this TCRbeta library. One entry per CDR3 protein results from TCRdb running MiXCR on the PCR reads. The repertoire consists of roughly 400,000 distinct CDR3 sequences, with roughly 21% occurring once and the leading ten covering 3.8%. The specimen comprised PBMCs from the stem cell graft donor, sampled from the stem cell graft. The receptors here all came from a human donor who donated a stem cell graft to a child with acute myeloid leukemia.

The chain recombines TRBV12-3 or TRBV12-4 with TRBJ2-5, with 8 bases identical to TRBD1. The V and J ends lost 6 bases and 3 bases, in that order; junction bases with no gene match: 9. The CDR3 has 15 residues. The CDR3 reads CASSRRAGGEETQYF. The DNA for the CDR3 is TGTGCCAGCAGCCGCCGGGCAGGGGGCGAAGAGACCCAGTACTTC.

This clonotype came up a few times. This chain uses TRBV11-2 with TRBJ2-1; no definite D call. Trimming stripped 4 bases from V and 5 bases from J, with 3 bases between. Germline CDR1 reads SGHAT; CDR2 reads FQNNGV. CDR3 length: 11 amino acids. The CDR3 DNA sequence: TGTGCCAGCAGCTCGAACAATGAGCAGTTCTTC. Translated: CASSSNNEQFF.

The chain carries TRBV11-3 and TRBJ2-3; tentatively, D is TRBD1 (6 bases). Trimming took 4 bases from V and 0 from J, leaving 11 bases between them. The CDR3 has 15 residues. The germline V gene has CDR1 SGHNT and CDR2 YENEEA. CDR3 amino acids: CASSWGHHSTDTQYF. The DNA for the CDR3 is TGTGCCAGCAGCTGGGGACACCATAGCACAGATACGCAGTATTTT.

This chain links TRBV21-1 with TRBJ2-1; the table calls TRBD1, which could not be checked here. TRBV21-1 is given as a pseudogene. The CDR3 totals 16 residues. CDR3 DNA sequence: TGTGCCAGCAGCAAGGTGGGGGGGAGCTCCTACAATGAGCAGTTCTTC. Its translation: CASSKVGGSSYNEQFF.

J is TRBJ2-7 and V is TRBV12-3 or TRBV12-4, with TRBD1 matching 9 bases. This CDR3 spans 15 amino acids. Losses at the gene ends were 6 bases for V and 0 bases for J; bases not matched to a gene: 6. Written as DNA, the CDR3 is TGTGCCAGCAGCCGGACAGGGGAAAGCTCCTACGAGCAGTACTTC. Translating gives CASSRTGESSYEQYF.

The chain combines TRBV5-1 with TRBJ2-7, with D possibly matching TRBD2 (6 bases). The CDR3 runs to 17 residues. Per the germline V gene, CDR1 is SGHRS and CDR2 is YFSETQ. Trimming stripped 1 base from V and 3 bases from J, with 20 bases between. The CDR3 reads CASSLWKIPGDFYEQYF. CDR3 nucleotide sequence: TGCGCCAGCAGCTTGTGGAAGATACCGGGAGATTTCTACGAGCAGTACTTC. Full variable domain (rest looked up from reference TRBV5-1 and TRBJ2-7): KAGVTQTPRYLIKTRGQQVTLSCSPISGHRSVSWYQQTPGQGLQFLFEYFSETQRNKGNFPGRFSGRQFSNSRSEMNVSTLELGDSALYLCASSLWKIPGDFYEQYFGPGTRLTVT.

The chain joins TRBV10-3 to TRBJ2-7; no firm D call. Germline CDR1 ENHRY, CDR2 SYGVKD. V lost 0 bases to trimming and J lost 7 bases, with 4 bases between them. The CDR3 totals 11 residues. The CDR3 sequence is CAISESNEQYF. The CDR3 bases are TGTGCCATCAGTGAGTCGAATGAGCAGTACTTC.

This clonotype was seen once. This chain joins TRBV20-1 and TRBJ2-1; D unclear. The CDR3 length is 15 residues. V was trimmed by 2 bases and J by 0 bases, leaving 11 bases between them. Germline-derived CDR1 and CDR2 are DFQATT and SNEGSKA (reference sequence). In DNA form, the CDR3 reads TGCAGTGCTAGAAACCAGAGAGGCTCCTACAATGAGCAGTTCTTC. It translates to CSARNQRGSYNEQFF.

This CDR3 is CSARDRLELTYEQYF. In DNA, the CDR3 is TGCAGTGCTAGAGATCGCCTAGAATTAACCTACGAGCAGTACTTC. The chain couples TRBV20-1 to TRBJ2-7; D call uncertain. Germline V CDR1 and CDR2: DFQATT, SNEGSKA (reference sequence). The CDR3 has 15 residues. Trimming pared 0 bases from V and 2 bases from J, leaving 14 bases between.

A few counts support this clonotype. The chain has TRBV28 and TRBJ1-2; possibly TRBD1 for D (5 bases). The CDR3 is 15 residues long. Germline CDR1 reads MDHEN; CDR2 reads SYDVKM. V dropped 2 bases and J dropped 6 bases, with 16 bases sitting between them. CDR3 in DNA: TGTGCCAGCAGTTTAAAGTGGGACGCACCCAATGGCTACACCTTC. Protein sequence: CASSLKWDAPNGYTF.

In this sample, this clonotype turned up many times. The gene calls are TRBV29-1 and TRBJ2-1, with D perhaps TRBD1 or TRBD2 (5 bases each). CDR1 SQVTM and CDR2 ANQGSEA come from the germline V gene. V lost 3 bases and J lost 0, with 9 bases in between. The CDR3 loop spans 14 amino acids. CDR3 region: CSVERDGSYNEQFF. The CDR3 DNA reads as TGCAGCGTTGAGAGGGACGGCTCCTACAATGAGCAGTTCTTC.

This clonotype was observed at least ten times. The V and J genes are TRBV12-3 or TRBV12-4 and TRBJ2-5; the D call may be TRBD1 or TRBD2 (5 bases each). CDR3 size: 13 residues. Trimming shortened V by 6 bases and J by 5 bases, and 13 bases separated the two germline ends. The CDR3 DNA reads TGTGCCAGCAGCCTAGGGACCGGGGAGACCCAGTACTTC. Residues: CASSLGTGETQYF.

This clonotype was found many times. J is TRBJ2-1 and V is TRBV12-3 or TRBV12-4; no clear D. Trimming removed 7 bases at V and 6 bases at J, with 16 bases between. This CDR3 has 14 amino acids. The chain's CDR3 is CASNDALSGNEQFF. DNA of the CDR3: TGTGCCAGCAACGATGCGTTGAGTGGCAATGAGCAGTTCTTC.

This clonotype was seen a handful of times. This chain links TRBV5-1 with TRBJ1-1; D not resolved. Trimming shortened V by 2 bases and J by 1 base, and 9 bases separated the two germline ends. The germline CDR1 and CDR2 sequences are SGHRS and YFSETQ. The CDR3 sequence is 14 residues long. CDR3 protein: CASSLIPKNTEAFF. For the CDR3, the DNA is TGCGCCAGCAGCTTAATCCCGAAGAACACTGAAGCTTTCTTT.

This clonotype was detected a few times. CDR3 in DNA: TGTGCCAGCAGCTTAAGTGGCATCCAAGAGACCCAGTACTTC. Translation: CASSLSGIQETQYF. This sequence joins TRBV7-2 and TRBJ2-5, with D unresolved. In germline, CDR1 is SGHTA, CDR2 FQGNSA. The length of the CDR3 is 14 residues. Trimming cost V 2 bases and J 1 base, with 8 bases left between them.

V gene TRBV28 combines with J gene TRBJ2-7; D gene ambiguous. The CDR3 consists of 12 residues. Germline lookup yields CDR1 MDHEN and CDR2 SYDVKM. Trimming cost V 5 bases and J 3 bases, with 8 bases left between them. The DNA for the CDR3 is TGTGCCAGCAGTCATTCAGGCTACGAGCAGTACTTC. Translated, it gives CASSHSGYEQYF. The full variable domain, its missing parts supplied by reference TRBV28 and TRBJ2-7, is DVKVTQSSRYLVKRTGEKVFLECVQDMDHENMFWYRQDPGLGLRLIYFSYDVKMKEKGDIPEGYSVSREKKERFSLILESASTNQTSMYLCASSHSGYEQYFGPGTRLTVT.

This clonotype was recorded a few times. The CDR3 loop is CSVEIGGSSIQYF. The CDR3 DNA follows: TGCAGCGTTGAAATTGGAGGGAGCTCCATTCAGTACTTC. The V and J genes are TRBV29-1 and TRBJ2-4, with a tentative D call TRBD2 (6 bases). The CDR3 totals 13 residues. Trimming shortened V by 2 bases and J by 9 bases, and 14 bases separated the two germline ends. Germline lookup yields CDR1 SQVTM and CDR2 ANQGSEA.

This clonotype was seen a few times. The chain couples TRBV5-1 to TRBJ2-3; TRBD2 matches at 8 bases. V dropped 0 bases and J dropped 4; count of bases not matched to a gene: 7. The CDR3 extends over 16 amino acids. CDR1 and CDR2 from the germline V gene are SGHRS and YFSETQ. Written as DNA, the CDR3 is TGCGCCAGCAGCTTGGCCGGGACTAGTGGTGCAGATACGCAGTATTTT. This translates into CASSLAGTSGADTQYF.